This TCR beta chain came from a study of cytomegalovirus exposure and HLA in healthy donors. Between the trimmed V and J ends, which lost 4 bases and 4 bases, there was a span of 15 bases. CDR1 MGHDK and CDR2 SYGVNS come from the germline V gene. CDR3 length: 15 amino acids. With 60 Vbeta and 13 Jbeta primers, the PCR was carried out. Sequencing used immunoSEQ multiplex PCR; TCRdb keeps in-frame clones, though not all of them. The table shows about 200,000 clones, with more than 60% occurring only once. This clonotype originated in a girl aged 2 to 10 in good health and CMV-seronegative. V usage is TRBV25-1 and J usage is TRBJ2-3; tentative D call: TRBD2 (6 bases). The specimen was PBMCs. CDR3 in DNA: TGTGCCAGCAGTGCGGGGAGGCAGGGCTCAGATACGCAGTATTTT. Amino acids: CASSAGRQGSDTQYF.